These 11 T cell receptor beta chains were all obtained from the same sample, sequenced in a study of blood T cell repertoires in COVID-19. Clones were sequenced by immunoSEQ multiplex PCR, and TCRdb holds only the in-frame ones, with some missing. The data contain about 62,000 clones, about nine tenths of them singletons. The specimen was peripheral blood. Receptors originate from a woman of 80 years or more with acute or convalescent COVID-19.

The CDR3 DNA sequence: TGTGCCTCTAATCCGGGACAGGGTTTTTATGGCTACACCTTC. Amino acid sequence: CASNPGQGFYGYTF. V is TRBV30 and J is TRBJ1-2, with TRBD1 matching over 9 bases. The J segment lost 5 bases and the V segment lost 7 bases, leaving 11 bases of the junction unmatched. Germline V gene lookup returns CDR1 GTSNPN and CDR2 SVGIG (reference sequence). The CDR3 extends over 14 amino acids. The whole variable domain, remainder taken from reference TRBV30 and TRBJ1-2, is SQTIHQWPATLVQPVGSPLSLECTVEGTSNPNLYWYRQAAGRGLQLLFYSVGIGQISSEVPQNLSASRPQDRQFILSSKKLLLSDSGFYLCASNPGQGFYGYTFGSGTRLTVV.

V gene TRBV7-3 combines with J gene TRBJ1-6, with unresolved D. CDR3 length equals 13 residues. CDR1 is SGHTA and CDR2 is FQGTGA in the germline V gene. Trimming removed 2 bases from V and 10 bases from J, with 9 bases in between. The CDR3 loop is CASSLAPISPLHF. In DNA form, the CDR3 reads TGTGCCAGCAGCTTAGCCCCTATATCACCCCTCCACTTT.

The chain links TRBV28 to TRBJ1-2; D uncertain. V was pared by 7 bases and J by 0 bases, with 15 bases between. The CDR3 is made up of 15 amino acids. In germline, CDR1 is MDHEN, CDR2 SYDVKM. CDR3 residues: CASKLVGPSNYGYTF. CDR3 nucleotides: TGTGCCAGCAAATTAGTGGGCCCATCTAACTATGGCTACACCTTC.

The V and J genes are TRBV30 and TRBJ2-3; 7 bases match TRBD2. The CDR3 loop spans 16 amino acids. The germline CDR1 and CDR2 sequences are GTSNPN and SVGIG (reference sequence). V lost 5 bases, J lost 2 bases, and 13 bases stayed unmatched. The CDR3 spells CAWGPSGADFTDTQYF. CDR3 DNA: TGTGCCTGGGGACCGAGCGGGGCGGACTTCACAGATACGCAGTATTTT.

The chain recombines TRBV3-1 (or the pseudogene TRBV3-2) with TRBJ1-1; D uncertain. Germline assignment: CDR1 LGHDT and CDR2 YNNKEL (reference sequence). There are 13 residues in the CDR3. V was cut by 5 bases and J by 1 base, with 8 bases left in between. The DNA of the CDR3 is TGTGCCAGCAGCGCGACAAGGAACACTGAAGCTTTCTTT. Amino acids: CASSATRNTEAFF.

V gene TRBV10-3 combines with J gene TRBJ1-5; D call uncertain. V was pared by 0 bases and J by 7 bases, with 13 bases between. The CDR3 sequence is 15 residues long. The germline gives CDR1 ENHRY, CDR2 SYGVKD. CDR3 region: CAISESRGKGQPQHF. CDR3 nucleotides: TGTGCCATCAGTGAGTCGCGGGGAAAGGGCCAGCCCCAGCATTTT.

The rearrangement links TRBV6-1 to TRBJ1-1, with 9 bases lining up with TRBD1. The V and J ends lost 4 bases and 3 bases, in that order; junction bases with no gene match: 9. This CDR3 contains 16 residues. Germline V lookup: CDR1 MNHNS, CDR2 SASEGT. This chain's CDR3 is CASSGSGTGTYTEAFF. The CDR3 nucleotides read TGTGCCAGCAGTGGATCCGGGACAGGGACCTACACTGAAGCTTTCTTT.

The CDR3 sequence: CASSLDRLGTGNTIYF. DNA for the CDR3: TGCGCCAGCAGCTTGGACAGGCTGGGTACTGGAAACACCATATATTTT. This chain connects TRBV5-1 to TRBJ1-3, with a weak D call TRBD1 (5 bases). This CDR3 is 16 amino acids long. Trimming stripped 0 bases from V and 2 bases from J, with 12 bases between. CDR1 SGHRS and CDR2 YFSETQ come from the germline V gene.

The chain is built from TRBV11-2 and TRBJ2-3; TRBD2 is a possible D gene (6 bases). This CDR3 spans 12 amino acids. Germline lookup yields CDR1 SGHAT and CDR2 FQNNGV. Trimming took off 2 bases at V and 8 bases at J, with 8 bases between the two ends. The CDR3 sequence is CASSLPGGTQYF. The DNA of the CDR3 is TGTGCCAGCAGCTTACCCGGGGGTACGCAGTATTTT. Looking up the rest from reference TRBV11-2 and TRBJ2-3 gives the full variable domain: EAGVAQSPRYKIIEKRQSVAFWCNPISGHATLYWYQQILGQGPKLLIQFQNNGVVDDSQLPKDRFSAERLKGVDSTLKIQPAKLEDSAVYLCASSLPGGTQYFGPGTRLTVL.

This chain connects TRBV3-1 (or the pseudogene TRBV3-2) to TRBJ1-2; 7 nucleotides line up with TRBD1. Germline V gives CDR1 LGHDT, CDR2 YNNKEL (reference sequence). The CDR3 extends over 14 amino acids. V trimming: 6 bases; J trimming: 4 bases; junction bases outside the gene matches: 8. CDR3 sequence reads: CASRKQGSPYGYTF. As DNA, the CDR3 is TGTGCCAGCAGGAAACAGGGGTCCCCCTATGGCTACACCTTC.

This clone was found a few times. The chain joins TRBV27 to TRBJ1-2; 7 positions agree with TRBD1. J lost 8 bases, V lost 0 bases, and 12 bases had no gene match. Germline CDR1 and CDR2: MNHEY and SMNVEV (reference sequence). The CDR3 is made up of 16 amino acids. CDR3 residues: CASSLSIPRGIWGYTF. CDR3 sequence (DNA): TGTGCCAGCAGTTTATCGATCCCCAGGGGGATTTGGGGCTACACCTTC.